What follows is one T cell receptor (beta chain) and its context. This entry comes from a study of blood T cell repertoires in COVID-19. Overall study: T cells, B-cell-depleted T cells, or PBMCs supplied cDNA or gDNA.

The CDR3 consists of 11 residues. V was clipped by 5 bases and J by 3 bases, with 5 bases between them. In the original workflow: Nucleated cell counts were estimated from reference gene primer amplification. The assay was immunoSEQ multiplex PCR, and TCRdb's table has in-frame clones only and misses some. The DNA was the basis for D and trimming; V, J and clone size are from that table. The sample has under 150,000 clones, roughly 80% seen once. Sample: PBMCs or T cells enriched from blood (not recorded which). The chain recombines TRBV12-3 or TRBV12-4 with TRBJ2-7; the D is unclear. This clonotype originated in a man aged 25 to 40 who had recovered from COVID-19. The CDR3 DNA follows: TGTGCCAGCAGTCTTAACTACGAGCAGTACTTC. Translation: CASSLNYEQYF.